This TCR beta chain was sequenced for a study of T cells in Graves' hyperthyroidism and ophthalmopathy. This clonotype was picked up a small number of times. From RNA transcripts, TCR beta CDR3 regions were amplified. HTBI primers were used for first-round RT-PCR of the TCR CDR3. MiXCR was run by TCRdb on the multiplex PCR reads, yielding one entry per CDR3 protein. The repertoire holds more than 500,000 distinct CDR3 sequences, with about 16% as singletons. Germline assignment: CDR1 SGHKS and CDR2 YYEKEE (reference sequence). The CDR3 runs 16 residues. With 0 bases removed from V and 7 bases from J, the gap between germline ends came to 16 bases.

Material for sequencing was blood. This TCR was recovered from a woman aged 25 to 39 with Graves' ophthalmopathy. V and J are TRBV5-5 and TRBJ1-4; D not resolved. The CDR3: CASSLAEGFAAEKLFF. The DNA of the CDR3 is TGTGCCAGCAGCTTGGCCGAAGGATTCGCAGCTGAAAAACTGTTTTTT. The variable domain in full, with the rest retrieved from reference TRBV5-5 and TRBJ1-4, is DAGVTQSPTHLIKTRGQQVTLRCSPISGHKSVSWYQQVLGQGPQFIFQYYEKEERGRGNFPDRFSARQFPNYSSELNVNALLLGDSALYLCASSLAEGFAAEKLFFGSGTQLSVL.